A selection of T cell receptor beta chains follows, all from one sample in a study of T cells expressing NK-cell markers. Reanalyzing the 5' RACE reads, TCRdb keeps one entry per CDR3 protein, without DNA. The ten top clones account for 45% to 60%, within a sample of around 21,000 distinct CDR3 sequences. What was sequenced was blood T cells: a sorted CD56 or NKG2C T cell subset, CD4+ or CD8+ T cells, or bulk PBMC T cells (not recorded which). These receptors all stem from a man aged 18-70 years in good health. Both conserved end residues are part of each CDR3. The order of the fields is V gene, J gene, CDR3 length, CDR3 protein.

v_gene: TRBV6-1; j_gene: TRBJ1-5; len: 15; CDR3aa: CASSSGPMSNQPQHF
v_gene: TRBV28; j_gene: TRBJ2-7; len: 15; CDR3aa: CASSRQGQGAPPEYF
v_gene: TRBV10-3; j_gene: TRBJ2-7; len: 15; CDR3aa: CAISDYRGLGSEQYF
v_gene: TRBV7-8; j_gene: TRBJ1-6; len: 14; CDR3aa: CASSSSRSNSPLHF
v_gene: TRBV6-5; j_gene: TRBJ2-7; len: 14; CDR3aa: CASSYSVGRGEQYF
v_gene: TRBV12-3/TRBV12-4; j_gene: TRBJ1-1; len: 13; CDR3aa: CASGAGGHTEAFF
v_gene: TRBV5-4; j_gene: TRBJ1-2; len: 13; CDR3aa: CASSFGGDYGYTF
v_gene: TRBV14; j_gene: TRBJ2-5; len: 13; CDR3aa: CASSQDGYETQYF
v_gene: TRBV5-1; j_gene: TRBJ2-3; len: 14; CDR3aa: CASSGGPSTDTQYF
v_gene: TRBV7-2; j_gene: TRBJ2-1; len: 13; CDR3aa: CASSYGGYNEQFF
v_gene: TRBV7-2; j_gene: TRBJ2-3; len: 15; CDR3aa: CASSNSGGAADTQYF
v_gene: TRBV20-1; j_gene: TRBJ1-4; len: 14; CDR3aa: CSARGKQLNEKLFF
v_gene: TRBV20-1; j_gene: TRBJ2-2; len: 14; CDR3aa: CSASGRSYGGELFF
v_gene: TRBV6-5; j_gene: TRBJ2-1; len: 15; CDR3aa: CASSWTGTGGNEQFF
v_gene: TRBV5-1; j_gene: TRBJ1-3; len: 15; CDR3aa: CASSPGRSSGNTIYF
v_gene: TRBV20-1; j_gene: TRBJ2-5; len: 13; CDR3aa: CSTRQTLQETQYF
v_gene: TRBV15; j_gene: TRBJ2-1; len: 15; CDR3aa: CATSTTRAKRGEQFF
v_gene: TRBV5-6; j_gene: TRBJ2-7; len: 14; CDR3aa: CASSLGLGLYEQYF
v_gene: TRBV10-3; j_gene: TRBJ1-2; len: 13; CDR3aa: CAISDTRGVWYTF
v_gene: TRBV19; j_gene: TRBJ2-3; len: 18; CDR3aa: CARVHGRPDKKGTDTQYF
v_gene: TRBV6-1; j_gene: TRBJ2-2; len: 15; CDR3aa: CASSGRTGNTGELFF
v_gene: TRBV28; j_gene: TRBJ2-1; len: 14; CDR3aa: CASSRQGMSNEQFF
v_gene: TRBV12-3/TRBV12-4; j_gene: TRBJ2-7; len: 15; CDR3aa: CASSIRTGGLYEQYF
v_gene: TRBV20-1; j_gene: TRBJ2-7; len: 14; CDR3aa: CSARVLAGRYEQYF
v_gene: TRBV5-8; j_gene: TRBJ2-1; len: 16; CDR3aa: CASSLWVISSYNEQFF
v_gene: TRBV7-2; j_gene: TRBJ2-1; len: 14; CDR3aa: CASSRTSGNNEQFF
v_gene: TRBV4-2; j_gene: TRBJ1-1; len: 14; CDR3aa: CASSQDRRVTEAFF
v_gene: TRBV4-3; j_gene: TRBJ2-1; len: 20; CDR3aa: CASSQDRVSGRLWGKNEQFF
v_gene: TRBV20-1; j_gene: TRBJ1-5; len: 15; CDR3aa: CSATRGATLNQPQHF
v_gene: TRBV7-9; j_gene: TRBJ2-2; len: 12; CDR3aa: CASSLRDGELFF
v_gene: TRBV19; j_gene: TRBJ2-1; len: 12; CDR3aa: CASSIRLNEQFF
v_gene: TRBV27; j_gene: TRBJ2-6; len: 18; CDR3aa: CASSPETGALGGANVLTF
v_gene: TRBV6-4; j_gene: TRBJ2-6; len: 16; CDR3aa: CASSPAMSSGANVLTF
v_gene: TRBV4-3; j_gene: TRBJ1-2; len: 18; CDR3aa: CASSQEARLEGARYGYTF
v_gene: TRBV20-1; j_gene: TRBJ2-6; len: 11; CDR3aa: CSAVGANVLTF
v_gene: TRBV9; j_gene: TRBJ1-4; len: 15; CDR3aa: CASSVGRGTNEKLFF
v_gene: TRBV7-8; j_gene: TRBJ2-1; len: 15; CDR3aa: CASSSGLASYNEQFF
v_gene: TRBV7-2; j_gene: TRBJ1-4; len: 14; CDR3aa: CASSLVGGEGKLFF
v_gene: TRBV4-2; j_gene: TRBJ2-6; len: 16; CDR3aa: CASSPRQLSGANVLTF
v_gene: TRBV5-5; j_gene: TRBJ1-5; len: 14; CDR3aa: CASSLAAGRQPQHF
v_gene: TRBV5-1; j_gene: TRBJ2-3; len: 18; CDR3aa: CASSLAQRSGAATDTQYF
v_gene: TRBV4-2; j_gene: TRBJ2-3; len: 17; CDR3aa: CASSQIQTGVGTDTQYF
v_gene: TRBV7-4; j_gene: TRBJ1-6; len: 14; CDR3aa: CASSLVDPNSPLHF
v_gene: TRBV7-9; j_gene: TRBJ1-5; len: 13; CDR3aa: CASSFSSNQPQHF